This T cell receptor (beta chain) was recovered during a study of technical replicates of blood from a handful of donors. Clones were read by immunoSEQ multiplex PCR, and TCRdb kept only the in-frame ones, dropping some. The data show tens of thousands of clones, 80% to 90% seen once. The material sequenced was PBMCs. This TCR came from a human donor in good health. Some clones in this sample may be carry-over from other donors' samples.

The CDR3 spells CASSPRDRGPLSGANVLTF. For the CDR3, the DNA is TGCGCCAGCAGCCCAAGGGACAGGGGGCCTTTGTCTGGGGCCAACGTCCTGACTTTC. This sequence joins TRBV4-3 and TRBJ2-6; 12 bases align to TRBD1. Germline V gene sequence: CDR1 LGHNA, CDR2 YSLEER. The CDR3 runs 19 residues. The V gene end was trimmed by 4 bases and the J gene end by 1 base; junction bases not matched to a gene: 8.